Below, one TCR beta chain is given with its context. Its specificity is not known. Reverse transcription of extracted RNA yielded cDNA, which provided the sequencing template. Sequencing used immunoSEQ multiplex PCR; TCRdb keeps in-frame clones, though not all of them. The table lists about 120,000 clones, 50% to 75% of them singletons. The data belong to a study of CD8+ T cells in alopecia areata. Noted treatment: oral pan-JAK inhibitor, 5-10 mg twice daily. Germline CDR1 MNHEY, CDR2 SMNVEV (reference sequence). With 1 base clipped from V and 6 bases from J, the junction kept 9 bases outside the gene matches. CDR3 length equals 16 residues. Study-wide points: TCR sharing across patients was less clear than in mice, possibly HLA-related. With one nonresponder, baseline CD8+ expansion's link to response remains uncertain.

The sample consisted of CD8+ T cells sorted from blood, taken at week 4, from a patient treated with tofacitinib. The chain joins TRBV27 to TRBJ2-3; TRBD2 agrees at 8 bases. The receptor's source is a human donor with alopecia areata. The CDR3 region has the DNA TGTGCCAGCAGTTTATTCCCTAGCGGGTTGGGGGATACGCAGTATTTT. The encoded protein is CASSLFPSGLGDTQYF.